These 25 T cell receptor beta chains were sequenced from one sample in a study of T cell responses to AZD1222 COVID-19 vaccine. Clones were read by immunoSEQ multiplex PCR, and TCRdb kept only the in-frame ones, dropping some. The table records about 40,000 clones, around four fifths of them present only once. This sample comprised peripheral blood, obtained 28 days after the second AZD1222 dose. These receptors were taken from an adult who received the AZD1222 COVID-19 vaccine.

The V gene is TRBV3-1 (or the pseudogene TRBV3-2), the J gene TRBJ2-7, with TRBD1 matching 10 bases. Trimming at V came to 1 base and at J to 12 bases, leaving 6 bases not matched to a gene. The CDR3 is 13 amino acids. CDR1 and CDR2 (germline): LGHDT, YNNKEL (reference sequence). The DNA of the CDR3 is TGTGCCAGCAGCCAAGGGTGGGGGACAGGGGTGTACTTC. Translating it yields CASSQGWGTGVYF.

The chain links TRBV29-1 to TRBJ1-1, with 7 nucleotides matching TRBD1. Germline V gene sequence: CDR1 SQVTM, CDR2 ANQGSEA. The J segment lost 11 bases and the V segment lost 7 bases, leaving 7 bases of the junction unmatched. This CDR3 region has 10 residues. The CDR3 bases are TGCAGCGCTTTGACAGGGCCCGCTTTCTTT. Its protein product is CSALTGPAFF. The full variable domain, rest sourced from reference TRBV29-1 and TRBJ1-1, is SAVISQKPSRDICQRGTSLTIQCQVDSQVTMMFWYRQQPGQSLTLIATANQGSEATYESGFVIDKFPISRPNLTFSTLTVSNMSPEDSSIYLCSALTGPAFFGQGTRLTVV.

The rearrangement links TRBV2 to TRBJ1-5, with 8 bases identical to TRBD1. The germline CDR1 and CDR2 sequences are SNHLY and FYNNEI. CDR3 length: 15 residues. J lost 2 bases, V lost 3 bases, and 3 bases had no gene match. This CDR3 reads CASSDRGLGNQPQHF. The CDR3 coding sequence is TGTGCCAGCAGTGACAGGGGGCTAGGCAATCAGCCCCAGCATTTT. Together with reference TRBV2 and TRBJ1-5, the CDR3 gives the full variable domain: EPEVTQTPSHQVTQMGQEVILRCVPISNHLYFYWYRQILGQKVEFLVSFYNNEISEKSEIFDDQFSVERPDGSNFTLKIRSTKLEDSAMYFCASSDRGLGNQPQHFGDGTRLSIL.

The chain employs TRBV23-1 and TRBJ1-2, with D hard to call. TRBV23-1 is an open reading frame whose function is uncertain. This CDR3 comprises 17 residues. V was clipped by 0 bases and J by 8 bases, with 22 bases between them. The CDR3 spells CASSQSPGRRVKNGYTF. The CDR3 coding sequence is TGCGCCAGCAGTCAATCCCCCGGCCGAAGGGTAAAAAACGGCTACACCTTC.

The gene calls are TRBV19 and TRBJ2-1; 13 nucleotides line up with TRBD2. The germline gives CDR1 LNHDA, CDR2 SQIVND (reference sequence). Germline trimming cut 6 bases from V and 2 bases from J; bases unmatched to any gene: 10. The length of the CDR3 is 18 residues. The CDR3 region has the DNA TGTGCCAGTAGCTCCCTCAGACTAGCGGGGGGAACCTACAATGAGCAGTTCTTC. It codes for CASSSLRLAGGTYNEQFF.

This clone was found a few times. The CDR3, as DNA: TGTGCCAGCAGCTCAGGGAGTAACTATGGCTACACCTTC. It translates to CASSSGSNYGYTF. This sequence joins TRBV11-2 and TRBJ1-2, with D perhaps TRBD1 (5 bases). The V end was cut by 4 bases, the J end by 1 base, with 7 bases between. The CDR3 extends over 13 amino acids. In germline, CDR1 is SGHAT, CDR2 FQNNGV.

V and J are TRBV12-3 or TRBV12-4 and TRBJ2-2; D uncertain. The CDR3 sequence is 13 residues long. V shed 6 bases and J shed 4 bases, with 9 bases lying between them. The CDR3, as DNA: TGTGCCAGCAGGAGCTCTCCCACCGGGGAGCTGTTTTTT. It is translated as CASRSSPTGELFF.

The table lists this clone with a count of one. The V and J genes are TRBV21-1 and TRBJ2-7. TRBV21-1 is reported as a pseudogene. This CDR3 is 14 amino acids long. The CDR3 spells CASSKVVGIYEQYF. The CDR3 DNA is TGTGCCAGCAGCAAAGTAGTAGGAATCTACGAGCAGTACTTC.

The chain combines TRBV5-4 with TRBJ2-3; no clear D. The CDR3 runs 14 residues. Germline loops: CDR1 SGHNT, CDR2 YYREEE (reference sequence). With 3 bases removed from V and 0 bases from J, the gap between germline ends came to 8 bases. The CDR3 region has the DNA TGTGCCAGCAGCTCCTTGGGTAGCACAGATACGCAGTATTTT. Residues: CASSSLGSTDTQYF.

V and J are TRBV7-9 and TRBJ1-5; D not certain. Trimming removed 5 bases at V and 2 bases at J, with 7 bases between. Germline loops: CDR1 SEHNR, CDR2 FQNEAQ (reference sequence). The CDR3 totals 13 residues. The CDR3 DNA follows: TGTGCCAGCAGCCAGACGGGCAATCAGCCCCAGCATTTT. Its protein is CASSQTGNQPQHF.

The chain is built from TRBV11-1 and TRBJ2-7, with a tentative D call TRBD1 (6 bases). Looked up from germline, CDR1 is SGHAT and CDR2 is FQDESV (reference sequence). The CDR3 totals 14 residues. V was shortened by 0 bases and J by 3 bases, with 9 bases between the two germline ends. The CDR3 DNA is TGTGCCAGCAGCTTAGCGTGGGACAACTACGAGCAGTACTTC. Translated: CASSLAWDNYEQYF.

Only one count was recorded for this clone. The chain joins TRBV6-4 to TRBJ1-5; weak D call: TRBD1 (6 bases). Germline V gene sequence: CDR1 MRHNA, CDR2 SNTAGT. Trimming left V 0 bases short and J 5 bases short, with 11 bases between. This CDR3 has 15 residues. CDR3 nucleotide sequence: TGTGCCAGCAGTGACTCCGGCAGGGGTTATCAGCCCCAGCATTTT. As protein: CASSDSGRGYQPQHF.

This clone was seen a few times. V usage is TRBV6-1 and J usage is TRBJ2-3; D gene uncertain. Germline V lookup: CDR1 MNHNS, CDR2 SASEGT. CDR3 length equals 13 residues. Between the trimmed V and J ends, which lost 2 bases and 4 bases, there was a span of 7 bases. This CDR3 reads CASSESHSDTQYF. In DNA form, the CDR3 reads TGTGCCAGCAGTGAATCTCACTCAGATACGCAGTATTTT.

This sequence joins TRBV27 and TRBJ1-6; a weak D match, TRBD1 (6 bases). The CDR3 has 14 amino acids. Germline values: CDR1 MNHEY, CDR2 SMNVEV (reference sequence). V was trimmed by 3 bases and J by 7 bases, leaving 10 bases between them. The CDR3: CASSFRDKNSPLHF. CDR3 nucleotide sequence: TGTGCCAGCAGTTTCCGGGACAAAAATTCACCCCTCCACTTT.

CDR3 loop: CASSPPHEETQYF. The CDR3 nucleotides are TGTGCCAGCTCACCACCTCACGAGGAGACCCAGTACTTC. The chain recombines TRBV18 with TRBJ2-5, with unresolved D. V lost 0 bases to trimming and J lost 5 bases, with 7 bases between them. Germline CDR1 KGHSH, CDR2 LQKENI. CDR3 length: 13 amino acids.

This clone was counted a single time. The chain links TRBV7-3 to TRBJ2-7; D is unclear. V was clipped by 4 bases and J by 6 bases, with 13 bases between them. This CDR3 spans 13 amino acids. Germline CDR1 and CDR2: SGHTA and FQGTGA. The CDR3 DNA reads TGTGCCAGCAGCTCCTCCCCCCGTAGCGAGCAGTACTTC. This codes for CASSSSPRSEQYF. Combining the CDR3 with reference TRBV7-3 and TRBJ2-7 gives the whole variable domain GAGVSQTPSNKVTEKGKYVELRCDPISGHTALYWYRQSLGQGPEFLIYFQGTGAADDSGLPNDRFFAVRPEGSVSTLKIQRTERGDSAVYLCASSSSPRSEQYFGPGTRLTVT.

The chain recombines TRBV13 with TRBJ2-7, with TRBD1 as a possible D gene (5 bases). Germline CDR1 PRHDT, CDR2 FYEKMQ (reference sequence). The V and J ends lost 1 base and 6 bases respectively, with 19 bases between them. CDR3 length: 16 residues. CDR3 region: CASSLVSDPGRVEQYF. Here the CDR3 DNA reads TGTGCCAGCAGCTTAGTTTCAGACCCAGGGCGTGTCGAGCAGTACTTC.

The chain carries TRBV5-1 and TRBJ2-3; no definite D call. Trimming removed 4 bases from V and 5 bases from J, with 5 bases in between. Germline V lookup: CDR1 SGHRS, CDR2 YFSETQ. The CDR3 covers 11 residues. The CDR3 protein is CASSDLDTQYF. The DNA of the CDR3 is TGCGCCAGCAGCGACTTAGATACGCAGTATTTT.

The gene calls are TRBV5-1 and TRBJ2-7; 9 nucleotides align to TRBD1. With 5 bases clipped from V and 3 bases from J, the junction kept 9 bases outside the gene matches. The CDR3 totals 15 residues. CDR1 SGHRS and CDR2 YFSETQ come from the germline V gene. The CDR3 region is CASSHNPGQGYEQYF. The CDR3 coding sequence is TGCGCCAGCAGTCACAACCCGGGACAGGGCTACGAGCAGTACTTC.

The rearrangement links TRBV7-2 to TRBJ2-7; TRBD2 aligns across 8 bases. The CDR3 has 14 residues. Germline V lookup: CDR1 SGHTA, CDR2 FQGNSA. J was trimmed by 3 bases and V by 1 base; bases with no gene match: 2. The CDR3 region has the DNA TGTGCCAGCAGCTTAGGCGGGGGGAACTACGAGCAGTACTTC. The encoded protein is CASSLGGGNYEQYF. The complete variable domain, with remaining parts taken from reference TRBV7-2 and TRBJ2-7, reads GAGVSQSPSNKVTEKGKDVELRCDPISGHTALYWYRQSLGQGLEFLIYFQGNSAPDKSGLPSDRFSAERTGGSVSTLTIQRTQQEDSAVYLCASSLGGGNYEQYFGPGTRLTVT.

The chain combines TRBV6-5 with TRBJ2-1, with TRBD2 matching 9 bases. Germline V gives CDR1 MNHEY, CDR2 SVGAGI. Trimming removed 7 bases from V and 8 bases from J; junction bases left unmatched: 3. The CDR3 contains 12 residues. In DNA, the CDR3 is TGTGCCAGCACCTTAGCGGGGGATGAGCAGTTCTTC. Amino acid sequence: CASTLAGDEQFF.

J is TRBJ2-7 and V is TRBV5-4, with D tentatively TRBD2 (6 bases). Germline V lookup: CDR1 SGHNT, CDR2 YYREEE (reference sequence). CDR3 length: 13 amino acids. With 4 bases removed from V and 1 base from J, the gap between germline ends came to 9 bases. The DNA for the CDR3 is TGTGCCAGCAGCCCCGGGGGTTCCTACGAGCAGTACTTC. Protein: CASSPGGSYEQYF.

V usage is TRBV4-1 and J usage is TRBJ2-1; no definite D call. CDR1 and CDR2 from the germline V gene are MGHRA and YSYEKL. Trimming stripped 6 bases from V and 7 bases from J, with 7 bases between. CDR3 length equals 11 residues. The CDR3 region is CASRDANEQFF. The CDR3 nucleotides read TGCGCCAGCAGGGACGCGAATGAGCAGTTCTTC.

DNA of the CDR3: TGTGCCAGCAGTACCCCAGGGGGGAACACTGAAGCTTTCTTT. Translation: CASSTPGGNTEAFF. The J gene is TRBJ1-1, the V gene TRBV25-1, with TRBD1 matching 7 bases. CDR1 is MGHDK, CDR2 SYGVNS, per germline. The V and J ends lost 5 bases and 1 base, in that order; junction bases with no gene match: 4. CDR3 length: 14 amino acids. Full variable domain (missing parts from reference TRBV25-1 and TRBJ1-1): EADIYQTPRYLVIGTGKKITLECSQTMGHDKMYWYQQDPGMELHLIHYSYGVNSTEKGDLSSESTVSRIRTEHFPLTLESARPSHTSQYLCASSTPGGNTEAFFGQGTRLTVV.

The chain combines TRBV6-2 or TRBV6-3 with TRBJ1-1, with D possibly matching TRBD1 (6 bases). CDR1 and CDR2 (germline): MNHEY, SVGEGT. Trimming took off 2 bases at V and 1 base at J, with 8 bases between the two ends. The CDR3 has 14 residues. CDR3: CASSYTGQNTEAFF. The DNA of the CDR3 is TGTGCCAGCAGTTACACGGGACAGAACACTGAAGCTTTCTTT.